A selection of T cell receptor beta chains follows, all from one sample in a study of PD-1 blockade in classical Hodgkin lymphoma. Here immunoSEQ multiplex PCR was the method, and the copy in TCRdb shows in-frame clones only, minus some. The sample contains tens of thousands of clones, approximately 74% of which appear only once. The sample consisted of peripheral blood mononuclear cells (PBMCs), taken before the second cycle of nivolumab. The receptors were sampled from a human donor with classical Hodgkin lymphoma. The conserved cysteine and the conserved F or W are not part of the CDR3 here. Where a row states a size, it is once, few, many or the class of an expanded clone; other rows omit it.

j_call | clone_size | v_call | cdr3_aa
TRBJ1-5 | NA | TRBV30 | AWGTGGDQPQH
TRBJ1-6 | NA | TRBV5-4 | ASSLGDRGSNSPLH
TRBJ2-7 | NA | TRBV7-8 | ASSRGQISYEQY
TRBJ1-5 | NA | TRBV6-1 | ASSAFQGLNQPQH
TRBJ2-7 | NA | TRBV11-1 | ASSLTTGTYEQY
TRBJ1-3 | NA | TRBV30 | AWSGFSSGNTIY
TRBJ2-3 | once | TRBV5-1 | ASSSDAGTDTQY
TRBJ2-7 | NA | TRBV6-6 | ASSSDVGAYEQY
TRBJ1-4 | NA | TRBV2 | ASSDSGDEKLF
TRBJ2-2 | NA | TRBV15 | ATSRDFFGQGPGELF
TRBJ1-2 | NA | TRBV28 | ASSLPAPGGYT
TRBJ2-7 | medium-sized | TRBV28 | ASSFLGEQY
TRBJ1-6 | NA | TRBV5-4 | ASSGQGDSPLH
TRBJ1-1 | NA | TRBV6-5 | ASARGGYSNTEAF
TRBJ1-2 | few | TRBV28 | ASSFKGWGGYYGYT
TRBJ1-6 | few | TRBV7-6 | ASSRGESPLH
TRBJ1-1 | NA | TRBV7-2 | ASSSGPGLNTEAF
TRBJ1-2 | NA | TRBV5-1 | ASSSHQGHHYGYT
TRBJ2-7 | NA | TRBV5-1 | ARTSYEQY
TRBJ2-6 | NA | TRBV29-1 | SVGASGANVLT
TRBJ1-2 | NA | TRBV28 | ASSPLTGFDGYT
TRBJ1-3 | once | TRBV19 | ASSMTGAAGNTIY
TRBJ2-2 | few | TRBV28 | ASSFFRGAGTGELF
TRBJ1-1 | few | TRBV4-1 | ASSPLMGGGGTEAF
TRBJ2-7 | NA | TRBV7-9 | ASSLDRGRNEQY
TRBJ1-1 | NA | TRBV7-2 | ASSLGAGKNTEAF
TRBJ2-1 | NA | TRBV9 | ASSATLDQRGNEQF
TRBJ2-7 | NA | TRBV28 | ASSSRQGDEQY
TRBJ1-2 | NA | TRBV6-4 | ASSAGPHYGYT
TRBJ1-1 | NA | TRBV27 | ASSLWVPSAGGETEAF
TRBJ2-2 | NA | TRBV7-8 | ASTGQGGTGELF
TRBJ1-5 | NA | TRBV28 | ASSNRDRGVGPQH
TRBJ2-7 | NA | TRBV20-1 | SAREGDEQY
TRBJ1-5 | few | TRBV5-6 | ASSLSWFGNQPQH
TRBJ1-2 | NA | TRBV13 | ASSLVGEGRGYT
TRBJ1-4 | NA | TRBV28 | ASRGLGATNEKLF
TRBJ2-3 | NA | TRBV19 | ASSPGQGPTDTQY
TRBJ1-6 | once | TRBV5-8 | ASTEGTLGSPLH
TRBJ1-5 | once | TRBV19 | ASIPPGAENQPQH
TRBJ2-2 | NA | TRBV29-1 | SVEDRTGIGNTGELF
TRBJ2-7 | medium-sized | TRBV30 | AWGPHEQY
TRBJ2-1 | NA | TRBV5-1 | ASSLDAGLDEQF
TRBJ2-7 | NA | TRBV6-5 | ASVSLAGGPYEQY
TRBJ2-5 | NA | TRBV2 | ASGDLYQETQY
TRBJ2-5 | NA | TRBV27 | ASSPSYGRETQY
TRBJ1-1 | NA | TRBV19 | ASIRNRDRGTEAF
TRBJ1-1 | NA | TRBV6-1 | ASSEVYRGFNTEAF
TRBJ1-5 | NA | TRBV27 | ASSPGVNQPQH
TRBJ2-7 | NA | TRBV11-3 | ASSAGDRPYEQY
TRBJ2-7 | NA | TRBV5-5 | ASSRSPDRIYEQY
NA | NA | TRBV4-2 | ASSQAAPLGAYEQY
TRBJ1-6 | NA | TRBV30 | AWRGRSNSPLH
TRBJ1-3 | few | TRBV21-1 | ASSGTDVCEVSGNTIY
TRBJ2-7 | NA | TRBV5-1 | ASSPSGVYEQY
TRBJ1-2 | NA | TRBV6-1 | ASRPTGNYGYT